The source of this T cell receptor beta chain is a study of T-cell reconstitution after alpha-beta-depleted transplantation in children. Study-wide results and caveats: The origin of high day-60 TCRbeta diversity in some patients lay in surviving recipient T cells and thymic progenitors. In patients about two months after transplant, alpha-beta T cells reportedly arose from several hundred expanded graft clones. Fresh T-cell production supplied most of the T-cell counts and diversity seen one year after transplant.

Unique molecular identifiers featured in how the TCRbeta library was prepared. TCRdb reanalysed the PCR reads using MiXCR and keeps one entry per CDR3 protein. This sample has roughly 280,000 distinct CDR3 sequences, with 11% found just once. This clonotype was seen at least ten times. Its target is unknown. CDR1 and CDR2 (germline): MNHEY, SVGAGI. Trimming cost V 5 bases and J 3 bases, with 17 bases left between them. CDR3 length: 15 residues. This sequence was found in a male patient aged 2-9 years who had a stem cell transplant for chronic granulomatous disease, so the T cells may come from the graft donor. Source: peripheral blood, taken 180 days after TCRalphabeta/CD19-depleted stem cell transplant. V gene TRBV6-5 combines with J gene TRBJ2-7; either TRBD1 or TRBD2 may fit D (5 bases each). This CDR3 reads CASSPTGRGFYEQYF. For the CDR3, the DNA is TGTGCCAGCAGTCCAACGGGAAGGGGTTTCTACGAGCAGTACTTC.